These T cell receptor beta chains were read from a single sample in a study of shared clonotypes between healthy human individuals. TCRdb's copy holds only in-frame clones and misses some; the assay was immunoSEQ multiplex PCR. This repertoire shows just over 2,000,000 clones, roughly 94% found once; its top ten account for roughly 0.13%. The sequenced sample consisted of naive CD4+ T cells sorted from blood. Receptor source: a man aged 18 to 29 in good health. The CDR3 runs from the conserved cysteine through the conserved F or W. Fields, in order: clone size, J gene, D gene, V gene, CDR3 DNA, CDR3 protein. D genes are given only for firm matches. Rows give clone size only sometimes, using once, few, many, or a class for an expanded clone.

.,TRBJ1-1,.,TRBV2,TGTGCCAGCAGTGGCGGGGTTGAAGCTTTCTTT,CASSGGVEAFF
.,TRBJ1-6,.,TRBV7-9,TGTGCCAGCAGCCCCGGGACCGTCTCACCCCTCCACTTT,CASSPGTVSPLHF
.,TRBJ1-6,.,TRBV28,TGTGCCAGCAGTTTATCCGACCATAATTCACCCCTCCACTTT,CASSLSDHNSPLHF
.,TRBJ2-7,TRBD1,TRBV5-1,TGCGCCAGCAGCAGCACAGGGGGCAGATTTGAGGAGCAGTACTTC,CASSSTGGRFEEQYF
.,TRBJ2-3,.,TRBV21-1,TGTGCCAGCCCCGGACCACTGCCCACAGATACGCAGTATTTT,CASPGPLPTDTQYF
.,TRBJ2-7,.,TRBV29-1,TGCAGCGTTCAAGGGGTGGCGTGGCCCGAGCAGTACTTC,CSVQGVAWPEQYF
.,TRBJ2-1,.,TRBV7-6,TGTGCCAGCAGCACGGGGACACTCGGGGTCAATGAGCAGTTCTTC,CASSTGTLGVNEQFF
.,TRBJ2-2,.,TRBV6-5,TGTGCCAGCAGTCCGGCAGGGATCACCGGGGAGCTGTTTTTT,CASSPAGITGELFF
once,TRBJ2-7,.,TRBV5-1,TGCGCCAGCAGCTTGTGGGGTTACGAGCAGTACTTC,CASSLWGYEQYF
.,TRBJ2-1,TRBD2,TRBV29-1,TGCAGCGCCGGGGGGACGAGGAGCTCCTACAATGAGCAGTTCTTC,CSAGGTRSSYNEQFF
.,TRBJ1-5,.,TRBV9,TGTGCCAGCAGCGCCGGCGGGATCGCGAATCAGCCCCAGCATTTT,CASSAGGIANQPQHF
.,TRBJ2-2,TRBD2,TRBV18,TGTGCCAGCTCACCACCGGGACTACAGACCGGGGAGCTGTTTTTT,CASSPPGLQTGELFF
.,TRBJ1-2,.,TRBV10-3,TGTGCCATCAGTGAGTCGAGCCCGGCCCTTATCTATCTCTCCTATGGCTACACCTTC,CAISESSPALIYLSYGYTF
.,TRBJ1-6,.,TRBV10-2,TGCGCCAGCAGTGATCGGACTGGTAATTCACCCCTCCACTTT,CASSDRTGNSPLHF
.,TRBJ2-3,TRBD1,TRBV5-1,TGCGCCAGCAGCTTGTATAAGGACAGGGACACAGATACGCAGTATTTT,CASSLYKDRDTDTQYF
.,TRBJ2-1,.,TRBV10-3,TGTGCCATCAGTGAAGCCAGCGGAAGTCAGAATGAGCAGTTCTTC,CAISEASGSQNEQFF
.,TRBJ2-3,.,TRBV5-4,TGTGCCAGCAGCTTCGGACCCATGAGCACAGATACGCAGTATTTT,CASSFGPMSTDTQYF
once,TRBJ1-2,TRBD1,TRBV5-6,TGTGCCAGCAGCATTTTGGGACAGGGAAGATTTGGCTACACCTTC,CASSILGQGRFGYTF
once,TRBJ2-1,.,TRBV11-2,TGTGCCAGCAGCTTAGATAACAATGAGCAGTTCTTC,CASSLDNNEQFF
.,TRBJ2-4,.,TRBV4-1,TGCGCCAGCAGCCCGGTGGACGCGGACATTCAGTACTTC,CASSPVDADIQYF
once,TRBJ2-3,.,TRBV19,TGTGCCAGTAGTATATACGCGTGGGCAGATACGCAGTATTTT,CASSIYAWADTQYF
.,TRBJ2-3,TRBD2,TRBV7-2,TGTGCCAGCAGCTTAACCCTAGCGGCCACAGATACGCAGTATTTT,CASSLTLAATDTQYF
.,TRBJ2-3,.,TRBV5-1,TGCGCCAGCAGCATTATAGATACGCAGTATTTT,CASSIIDTQYF
.,TRBJ2-4,TRBD2,TRBV6-5,TGTGCCAGCAGTTACTCGATTAGGGAGGGGAACATTCAGTACTTC,CASSYSIREGNIQYF
.,TRBJ2-5,TRBD1,TRBV19,TGTGCCAGTAGTCCTTGGGACAGCCAAGAGACCCAGTACTTC,CASSPWDSQETQYF
.,TRBJ2-3,TRBD1,TRBV14,TGTGCCAGCAGCCAAGTACAGGGGAGCACAGATACGCAGTATTTT,CASSQVQGSTDTQYF
.,TRBJ2-1,.,TRBV9,TGTGCCAGCAGCGGAATACCCTCGGGGGCCCATGAGCAGTTCTTC,CASSGIPSGAHEQFF
once,TRBJ1-2,.,TRBV30,TGTGCCTGGAGTGTACACGAAACACACGGGACTCCTTATGGCTACACCTTC,CAWSVHETHGTPYGYTF
once,TRBJ1-2,.,TRBV29-1,TGCAGCGTTGAAGCGCAGAACTATGGCTACACCTTC,CSVEAQNYGYTF
.,TRBJ1-1,TRBD1,TRBV6-1,TGTGCCAGCAGTGAACCGACAGGGACGGTGAACACTGAAGCTTTCTTT,CASSEPTGTVNTEAFF